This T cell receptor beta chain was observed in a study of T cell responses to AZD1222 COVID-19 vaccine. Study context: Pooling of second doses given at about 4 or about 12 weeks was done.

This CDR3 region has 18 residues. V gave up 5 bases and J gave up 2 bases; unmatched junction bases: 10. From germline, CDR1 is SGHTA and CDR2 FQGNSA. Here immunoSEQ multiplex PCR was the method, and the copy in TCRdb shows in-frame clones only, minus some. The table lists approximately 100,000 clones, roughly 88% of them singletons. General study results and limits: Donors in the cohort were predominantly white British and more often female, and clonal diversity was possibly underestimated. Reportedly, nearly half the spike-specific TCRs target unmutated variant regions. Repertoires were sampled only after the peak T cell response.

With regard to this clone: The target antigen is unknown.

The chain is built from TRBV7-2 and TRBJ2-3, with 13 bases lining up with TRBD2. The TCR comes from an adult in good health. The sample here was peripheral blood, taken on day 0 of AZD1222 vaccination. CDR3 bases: TGTGCCAGCAGCCAATTCGGGACTAGCGGGACCGTCACAGATACGCAGTATTTT. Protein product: CASSQFGTSGTVTDTQYF.